Described below is a single TCR beta chain sequence and its context. This table comes from immunoSEQ multiplex PCR, and its TCRdb copy is limited to in-frame clones, with some not included. Of 55,000 to 85,000 clones detected, around 85% appear once; the ten largest clones hold around 0.75%. The data derive from a study of OX40 agonist ivuxolimab in advanced cancers. Germline CDR1 and CDR2: SGHTA and FQGTGA. The CDR3 totals 15 residues. The trim removed 4 bases at V and 9 bases at J, leaving 7 bases unmatched. The material was CD4+ or CD8+ T cells sorted from blood, obtained in a trial of the OX40 agonist ivuxolimab. The gene calls are TRBV7-3 and TRBJ2-1; TRBD2 agrees at 12 bases. The sequence was obtained from an adult with an advanced solid tumor such as melanoma, head and neck, liver or kidney cancer. The CDR3 loop is CASSSSSGGVAEQFF. CDR3 bases: TGTGCCAGCAGCTCCTCTAGCGGGGGGGTCGCTGAGCAGTTCTTC.